A single T cell receptor beta chain is shown here with its context. This receptor's antigen is unknown. Per-nucleotide qualities are absent, and no much larger clonotype sits a single base away. This sample stems from a study of T cell responses to AZD1222 COVID-19 vaccine listed by TCRdb under 2021. Background on the whole study: TCR sequencing covered more than 230 trial participants: 207 given two doses of AZD1222 and around 26 given two doses of MenACWY control vaccine. Trial participants were enrolled by age into 18-55, 56-69 and 70-plus year subgroups, with 148, 28 and 57 TCR-sequenced participants respectively.

This specimen's time point label, interpreted: baseline before first vaccination. According to the study, the label for this sample's treatment or condition signals: meningococcal conjugate vaccine given as trial control. Samples from vaccinated people were obtained from the UK trials COV001 and COV002, which included a single-blind randomized controlled phase 2/3 trial of AZD1222 (ChAdOx1 nCoV-19) in healthy adults. Trial participant PBMC samples were collected at day 0 and day 28 after the second dose for TCRbeta chain sequencing. Sequences SGHRS (CDR1) and YFSETQ (CDR2) are obtained from the germline V gene. Trimming removed 0 bases from V and 4 bases from J, leaving 5 bases between the germline ends. Reading from cysteine to phenylalanine, the CDR3 counts 12 amino acids. The kept DNA is CDR3 alone, 36 bases in frame from the first base. The CDR3 regions of human TCRbeta chains were subjected to immunosequencing. Per the authors' processing: TCRs in the repertoires were compared against a reference library of SARS-CoV-2-specific TCRs that had been generated with the MIRA antigen-specificity platform. Breadth was defined as the fraction of unique TCRs that were SARS-CoV-2-associated. Depth was defined as the fraction of total T cells that were SARS-CoV-2-associated. Using the MIRA data, each spike-specific TCR was assigned both to the spike region to which the TCR was reactive and to a CD4 or CD8 class. Log10-transformed breadth and depth values were compared by one-way ANOVA with Sidak's multiple comparisons tests. TCRdb obtained this table from immuneACCESS and retained in-frame rearrangements with V and J assigned. These tables miss some clones; where compared with another copy, unresolved V genes account for less than half of the shortfall, and the remainder is unexplained. V and J calls and clone size are given by that table; D and trimming were obtained from the DNA. The sample contains 130,000 to 150,000 clones, more than 75% of them found a single time. The ten largest clones represent less than 5% of the sample.

The research as a whole found: Conclusions about previously exposed vaccinees were limited because only a handful of AZD1222 recipients were SARS-CoV-2 seropositive at baseline. The whole spike protein was spanned by vaccine-associated CD4 TCRs, and dominant responses were seen in regions 160-218 and 743-854. After two AZD1222 doses, both the breadth and the depth of spike-specific TCRs were significantly higher than at day 0 and than in MenACWY recipients. Epitopes outside the regions mutated in the B.1.351 and B.1.1.7 variants were reportedly recognized by nearly half of the unique spike-specific TCRs. Participants were mostly white British and included more females than males, and it was suggested by the authors that clonal diversity may have been underestimated. Because no samples from the day 14 peak response were available, repertoires could be characterized only after the peak T cell response. In the small 56-69-year group, the increase in depth fell short of significance, most likely because of low power.

The rearranged segments are TRBV5-1 and TRBJ2-7; no D gene is confidently identified. Specimen: peripheral blood, collected on day 0 of MenACWY control vaccination. The TCR sequence derives from an adult in good health. The CDR3 reads CASSLDGYEQYF. The DNA sequence is as follows: TGCGCCAGCAGCTTGGACGGGTACGAGCAGTACTTC.